The 17 T cell receptor beta chains given below trace back to one sample, sequenced in a study of human T cells and chemical hapten exposure. MiXCR, applied by TCRdb to the RACE reads, yields one record per CDR3 protein. The sample has about 140,000 distinct CDR3 sequences; over 9.5% are singletons. Sample time point: patch test 2, 6 weeks after DPC sensitization. The treatment denotes: therapeutic diphenylcyclopropenone sensitization with weekly scalp DPC. The input for sequencing was whole blood, taken in connection with sensitization to the hapten diphenylcyclopropenone (DPC). The source is a woman in her fifties or sixties with alopecia areata. Some clones in this sample may be carry-over from other donors' samples.

The V and J genes are TRBV2 and TRBJ2-7, with D uncertain. V was shortened by 5 bases and J by 3 bases, with 17 bases between the two germline ends. This CDR3 spans 15 amino acids. Germline V lookup: CDR1 SNHLY, CDR2 FYNNEI. Here the CDR3 reads CASSPNPEQGYEQYF. The CDR3 DNA reads as TGTGCCAGCAGTCCGAACCCCGAACAAGGCTACGAGCAGTACTTC.

This clonotype came up many times. The chain combines TRBV29-1 with TRBJ1-3, with D uncertain. The CDR3 extends over 14 amino acids. With 3 bases removed from V and 0 bases from J, the gap between germline ends came to 9 bases. Per germline, CDR1 SQVTM and CDR2 ANQGSEA. CDR3: CSVEGGSSGNTIYF. CDR3 DNA: TGCAGCGTTGAGGGCGGCTCCTCTGGAAACACCATATATTTT.

This clonotype has a count of ten or more. The V call is TRBV27, the J call TRBJ1-5; 9 bases fit TRBD1. Germline lookup yields CDR1 MNHEY and CDR2 SMNVEV (reference sequence). Trimming cost V 5 bases and J 5 bases; bases outside gene matches: 4. This CDR3 spans 14 amino acids. The CDR3 nucleotides are TGTGCCAGCAGTCCAAACAGGGGGCATCAGCCCCAGCATTTT. This encodes CASSPNRGHQPQHF.

Many counts were recorded for this clonotype. The rearrangement joins TRBV11-2 to TRBJ2-2; D not certain. The germline V and J ends were trimmed by 7 bases and 2 bases, with 2 bases remaining between them. Looked up from germline, CDR1 is SGHAT and CDR2 is FQNNGV. The CDR3 has 11 amino acids. The CDR3 DNA reads as TGTGCCAGCACCAACACCGGGGAGCTGTTTTTT. It encodes CASTNTGELFF.

The chain carries TRBV23-1 and TRBJ2-7; 7 nucleotides align to TRBD2. TRBV23-1 is labeled an ORF, and its function is uncertain. The CDR3 loop spans 16 amino acids. V shed 2 bases and J 6 bases; nucleotides not matched to a gene: 13. CDR3 region: CASSQISEPPGGEQYF. CDR3 nucleotide sequence: TGCGCCAGCAGTCAAATAAGCGAGCCGCCGGGAGGCGAGCAGTACTTC.

This clonotype was observed many times. The V call is TRBV24-1, the J call TRBJ2-2; 10 bases are a match to TRBD2. Germline lookup yields CDR1 KGHDR and CDR2 SFDVKD. The J segment lost 4 bases and the V segment lost 10 bases, leaving 8 bases of the junction unmatched. This CDR3 has 15 amino acids. The DNA for the CDR3 is TGTGCCACTCAGCTAGCGGGAGAAGGCACCGGGGAGCTGTTTTTT. Translated, it gives CATQLAGEGTGELFF.

This clonotype has just a few counts. A read error may produce the germline difference seen at one junction end. This chain uses TRBV4-2 with TRBJ2-1; D is perhaps TRBD2 (6 bases). The CDR3 runs 11 residues. Germline CDR1 LGHNA, CDR2 YNFKEQ. The CDR3 coding sequence is TGTGCCAGCAGCCAAGGGACTACCCTGTACTTC. Its protein is CASSQGTTLYF.

This clonotype came up a few times. The gene calls are TRBV29-1 and TRBJ2-5; 10 bases are shared with TRBD1. The J segment lost 6 bases and the V segment lost 5 bases, leaving 6 bases of the junction unmatched. Germline CDR1 SQVTM, CDR2 ANQGSEA. The CDR3 spans 13 residues. CDR3 sequence reads: CSVNRDRGKTQYF. The CDR3, as DNA: TGCAGCGTTAACAGGGACAGGGGAAAGACCCAGTACTTC.

There are many counts of this clonotype. The CDR3 sequence: CASSSGPGLPYEQYF. CDR3 nucleotide sequence: TGTGCCAGTAGTTCAGGCCCGGGACTTCCTTACGAGCAGTACTTC. V gene TRBV19 combines with J gene TRBJ2-7; possible D gene TRBD2, 6 bases. The V gene lost 5 bases and the J gene lost 4 bases, with 18 bases spanning the gap. The CDR3 totals 15 residues. Germline loops: CDR1 LNHDA, CDR2 SQIVND (reference sequence).

The chain links TRBV18 to TRBJ1-1; TRBD1 might be the D (5 bases). V lost 6 bases and J lost 5, with 13 bases in between. The CDR3 is made up of 13 amino acids. Per the germline V gene, CDR1 is KGHSH and CDR2 is LQKENI. CDR3 residues: CASSKSGGTEAFF. Here the CDR3 DNA reads TGTGCCAGCTCTAAGAGTGGGGGGACTGAAGCTTTCTTT.

In this sample, this clonotype turned up many times. The CDR3 spells CASSVGQGVLFF. As DNA, the CDR3 is TGTGCCAGCAGCGTTGGACAGGGAGTGCTGTTTTTT. The chain is built from TRBV9 and TRBJ2-2; TRBD1 agrees at 8 bases. CDR1 is SGDLS, CDR2 YYNGEE, per germline. The CDR3 covers 12 residues. Trimming took 2 bases from V and 13 from J; bases not matched to a gene: 4. Supplemented by reference TRBV9 and TRBJ2-2, the full variable domain reads DSGVTQTPKHLITATGQRVTLRCSPRSGDLSVYWYQQSLDQGLQFLIQYYNGEERAKGNILERFSAQQFPDLHSELNLSSLELGDSALYFCASSVGQGVLFFGEGSRLTVL.

This clonotype has only a few counts. V usage is TRBV5-1 and J usage is TRBJ2-3; 7 nucleotides align to TRBD1. V lost 4 bases, J lost 15 bases, and 14 bases stayed unmatched. Germline V gene sequence: CDR1 SGHRS, CDR2 YFSETQ. This CDR3 region has 13 residues. CDR3: CASSRGQADRFYF. The CDR3 region has the DNA TGCGCCAGCAGCCGCGGACAGGCAGACCGTTTCTATTTT.

This clonotype has a handful of counts. This chain connects TRBV5-6 to TRBJ2-2; 7 positions agree with TRBD2. Germline CDR1 is SGHDT and CDR2 is YYEEEE. V lost 0 bases and J lost 3; bases outside the gene matches: 2. This CDR3 region has 15 residues. The CDR3 sequence is CASSLGLADTGELFF. CDR3 nucleotides: TGTGCCAGCAGCTTGGGGCTAGCGGACACCGGGGAGCTGTTTTTT. The variable domain in full, with the rest retrieved from reference TRBV5-6 and TRBJ2-2, is DAGVTQSPTHLIKTRGQQVTLRCSPKSGHDTVSWYQQALGQGPQFIFQYYEEEERQRGNFPDRFSGHQFPNYSSELNVNALLLGDSALYLCASSLGLADTGELFFGEGSRLTVL.

This clonotype was seen only a few times. The V gene is TRBV19, the J gene TRBJ1-1; D call uncertain. There are 15 residues in the CDR3. Germline CDR1 LNHDA, CDR2 SQIVND (reference sequence). Trimming pared 0 bases from V and 3 bases from J, leaving 11 bases between. The DNA of the CDR3 is TGTGCCAGTAGTATAGAGTCTACGGTGGACACTGAAGCTTTCTTT. It encodes CASSIESTVDTEAFF.

This clonotype appeared a few times. This sequence joins TRBV29-1 and TRBJ2-3, with D perhaps matching TRBD2 (6 bases). CDR1 is SQVTM and CDR2 is ANQGSEA in the germline V gene. V was clipped by 8 bases and J by 1 base, with 16 bases between them. The CDR3 consists of 14 residues. The CDR3 loop reads CSPIRRRGTDTQYF. The CDR3 region has the DNA TGCAGCCCGATCAGGAGGAGGGGCACAGATACGCAGTATTTT.

In its sample, this clonotype was seen many times. It is unclear where the CDR3 begins or ends on the DNA, so no DNA is shown, and the CDR3 is as TCRdb lists it. The chain couples TRBV12-5 to TRBJ1-1; the table names TRBD1, a call not compared with the DNA. Germline CDR1 reads LGHNT; CDR2 reads FRNRAP. The length of the CDR3 is 15 amino acids, counting both ends. CDR3 sequence: CASGFLAGQNTEAFF.

This clonotype was counted a few times. The V call is TRBV6-1, the J call TRBJ2-3; D uncertain. The V end was cut by 3 bases, the J end by 6 bases, with 4 bases between. Germline V lookup: CDR1 MNHNS, CDR2 SASEGT. The length of the CDR3 is 11 residues. The CDR3, as DNA: TGTGCCAGCAGTGATGCGGATACGCAGTATTTT. It specifies CASSDADTQYF.